A selection of T cell receptor beta chains follows, all from one sample in a study of regulatory T cells in long-lasting Graves disease. TCRdb re-analysed the multiplex PCR reads in MiXCR, keeping a single row per CDR3 protein. The data show more than 300,000 distinct CDR3 sequences, roughly 10% seen once. The sample was also reused in another study, on T cells in Graves' hyperthyroidism and ophthalmopathy.

Specimen: peripheral blood mononuclear cells (PBMCs), collected at new diagnosis, from a patient treated with antithyroid drugs. The origin of the receptors is a woman aged 18 to 35 with Graves disease. Each CDR3 is given with its conserved first and last residue. The D gene is left open where the match is weak. Not every row has a clone size; where given, it reads once, few, many or a size class.

>TRBD2|TRBJ2-5|few|TRBV19
CASSRTSGREGTQYF
TGTGCCAGTAGCCGGACTAGCGGGAGAGAAGGGACCCAGTACTTC
>TRBD2|TRBJ2-1|many|TRBV20-1
CSARAPALAGDGNEQFF
TGCAGTGCTAGAGCCCCGGCACTAGCGGGAGATGGGAATGAGCAGTTCTTC
>TRBD1|TRBJ2-1|.|TRBV20-1
CSARADRVDWYEQFF
TGCAGTGCTAGAGCGGACAGGGTAGATTGGTATGAGCAGTTCTTC
>.|TRBJ2-1|many|TRBV11-2
CASSQMGSINEQFF
TGTGCCAGCAGCCAAATGGGGAGTATCAATGAGCAGTTCTTC
>TRBD2|TRBJ2-1|.|TRBV4-2
CASSEGSREGRSYNEQFF
TGTGCCAGCAGCGAGGGATCGCGGGAGGGACGGTCCTACAATGAGCAGTTCTTC
>TRBD1|TRBJ1-2|many|TRBV2
CVSSGRDRGNYGYTF
TGTGTCAGCAGTGGGAGGGACAGGGGAAACTATGGCTACACCTTC
>.|TRBJ2-2|few|TRBV5-4
CASSLAWNTGELFF
TGTGCCAGCAGCTTGGCATGGAACACCGGGGAGCTGTTTTTT
>TRBD2|TRBJ2-3|many|TRBV10-1
CASSRLAGSTDTQYF
TGCGCCAGCAGTCGACTAGCGGGGAGCACAGATACGCAGTATTTT
>TRBD1|TRBJ2-3|many|TRBV10-1
CASSEKGQGADTQYF
TGCGCCAGCAGTGAGAAGGGACAGGGAGCAGATACGCAGTATTTT
>.|TRBJ1-6|few|TRBV5-1
CASSLGLRTDSPLHF
TGCGCCAGCAGCTTGGGACTGCGGACGGATTCACCCCTCCACTTT
>.|TRBJ2-7|many|TRBV28
CASIPNQGKRYEQYF
TGTGCCAGCATTCCTAATCAGGGCAAGAGATACGAGCAGTACTTC
>.|TRBJ1-1|many|TRBV15
CATSGGSGTEAFF
TGTGCCACCAGCGGAGGCTCGGGCACTGAAGCTTTCTTT
>TRBD1|TRBJ1-1|many|TRBV30
CAWSYDRTGGIDTEAFF
TGTGCCTGGAGTTACGATCGGACAGGGGGTATCGACACTGAAGCTTTCTTT
>.|TRBJ1-5|many|TRBV12-3/TRBV12-4
CASSTGLNQPQHF
TGTGCCAGCAGTACAGGGCTAAATCAGCCCCAGCATTTT
>TRBD2|TRBJ2-1|.|TRBV2
CASSEALPTSNNEQFF
TGTGCCAGCAGTGAAGCGCTTCCGACTAGCAACAATGAGCAGTTCTTC
>.|TRBJ1-5|.|TRBV4-2
CASSPDSGEQQPQHF
TGTGCCAGCAGCCCAGATTCAGGGGAGCAACAGCCCCAGCATTTT
>.|TRBJ1-2|many|TRBV20-1
CSARANYGYTF
TGCAGTGCTAGAGCTAACTATGGCTACACCTTC
>TRBD2|TRBJ2-3|many|TRBV20-1
CSARSGRGTSGRRTDTQYF
TGCAGTGCTAGAAGCGGGCGCGGGACTAGCGGGAGACGCACAGATACGCAGTATTTT
>.|TRBJ1-5|many|TRBV6-2/TRBV6-3
CASASHPNQPQHF
TGTGCCAGCGCCTCCCACCCCAATCAGCCCCAGCATTTT
>TRBD2|TRBJ2-3|few|TRBV30
CAWSPEGRLAGPTDTQYF
TGTGCCTGGAGTCCCGAGGGGCGCCTAGCGGGGCCCACAGATACGCAGTATTTT
>.|TRBJ2-3|.|TRBV9
CASSVGSLADTQYF
TGTGCCAGCAGCGTTGGGAGTTTGGCAGATACGCAGTATTTT
>.|TRBJ1-2|few|TRBV6-1
CASSPREGEGYTF
TGTGCCAGCAGTCCAAGAGAAGGAGAGGGCTACACCTTC
>TRBD2|TRBJ2-1|many|TRBV7-2
CASSREVSSYNEQFF
TGTGCCAGCAGCCGGGAGGTAAGCTCCTACAATGAGCAGTTCTTC
>.|TRBJ2-3|.|TRBV18
CASSPTQILVFTDTQYF
TGTGCCAGCTCACCCACCCAGATCCTCGTATTCACAGATACGCAGTATTTT
>.|TRBJ2-1|.|TRBV10-3
CAISEFNEQFF
TGTGCCATCAGTGAGTTTAATGAGCAGTTCTTC
>TRBD1|TRBJ2-7|many|TRBV7-3
CASSPQGTGIYEQYF
TGTGCCAGCAGCCCGCAGGGGACAGGTATCTACGAGCAGTACTTC
>TRBD1|TRBJ1-2|few|TRBV19
CASMTGTYGYTF
TGTGCCAGTATGACAGGGACCTATGGCTACACCTTC
>.|TRBJ2-7|once|TRBV5-1
CASSPVPTPPRSWRGRWEQYF
TGCGCCAGCAGCCCGGTCCCAACCCCGCCTCGATCTTGGCGGGGACGGTGGGAGCAGTACTTC
>.|TRBJ2-5|many|TRBV29-1
CSVDPGQETQYF
TGCAGCGTTGATCCCGGGCAAGAGACCCAGTACTTC
>.|TRBJ2-5|few|TRBV3-1
CASSHPGGVQETQYF
TGTGCCAGCAGCCATCCCGGAGGGGTCCAAGAGACCCAGTACTTC
>.|TRBJ1-1|.|TRBV12-3/TRBV12-4
CASSLGAMDTEAFF
TGTGCAAGCAGTTTAGGGGCCATGGACACTGAAGCTTTCTTT
>TRBD1|TRBJ1-2|.|TRBV19
CASSSTGTEGIHYGYTF
TGTGCCAGTAGTAGCACCGGGACAGAGGGCATCCACTATGGCTACACCTTC
>.|TRBJ2-6|many|TRBV12-3/TRBV12-4
CASGSEGAWASGANVLTF
TGTGCCAGCGGTTCGGAGGGGGCGTGGGCCTCTGGGGCCAACGTCCTGACTTTC
>.|TRBJ1-5|many|TRBV6-2/TRBV6-3
CASSYSWGQPQHF
TGTGCCAGCAGTTACTCTTGGGGTCAGCCCCAGCATTTT
>.|TRBJ2-3|.|TRBV29-1
CSASLRGATDTQYF
TGCAGCGCTTCCCTTCGGGGAGCCACAGATACGCAGTATTTT
>TRBD1|TRBJ1-2|many|TRBV12-3/TRBV12-4
CASVLWGQFNYGYTF
TGTGCCAGCGTCCTTTGGGGACAGTTTAACTATGGCTACACCTTC
>.|TRBJ1-4|many|TRBV6-2/TRBV6-3
CASSYYPTGGEKLFF
TGTGCCAGCAGTTACTACCCCACGGGGGGGGAAAAACTGTTTTTT
>.|TRBJ2-2|.|TRBV4-1
CASSQPLRGRNPGELFF
TGCGCCAGCAGCCAACCTTTAAGGGGGAGAAACCCGGGGGAGCTGTTTTTT
>.|TRBJ2-1|many|TRBV19
CASSTGLHNEQFF
TGTGCCAGCAGCACGGGACTCCACAATGAGCAGTTCTTC
>.|TRBJ2-1|many|TRBV11-2
CASSFEGGGDYYNEQFF
TGTGCCAGCAGCTTCGAGGGGGGCGGAGATTACTACAATGAGCAGTTCTTC
>TRBD2|TRBJ2-5|once|TRBV9
CASSVEGGRETQYF
TGTGCCAGCAGCGTTGAGGGCGGGAGAGAGACCCAGTACTTC
>TRBD2|TRBJ2-7|many|TRBV25-1
CASSGTIYEQYF
TGTGCCAGCAGCGGGACTATCTACGAGCAGTACTTC
>TRBD2|TRBJ2-7|many|TRBV18
CASSRSSGGSYEQYF
TGTGCCAGCTCACGTTCGTCGGGGGGCTCCTACGAGCAGTACTTC
>.|TRBJ1-2|many|TRBV10-3
CAIAIAYGYTF
TGTGCCATCGCAATTGCTTATGGCTACACCTTC
>TRBD2|TRBJ2-5|few|TRBV4-3
CASSQSLAEETQYF
TGCGCCAGCAGCCAATCACTAGCGGAAGAGACCCAGTACTTC
>.|TRBJ2-7|few|TRBV10-3
CAISDGDEQYF
TGTGCCATCAGTGATGGGGACGAGCAGTACTTC
>.|TRBJ2-1|many|TRBV15
CATSRLNEQFF
TGTGCCACCAGCAGATTAAATGAGCAGTTCTTC
>.|TRBJ1-1|many|TRBV3-1
CASSQEDYNEAFF
TGTGCCAGCAGCCAAGAAGATTATAATGAAGCTTTCTTT
>TRBD1|TRBJ2-5|many|TRBV6-5
CASSYESRGTETQYF
TGTGCCAGCAGTTACGAATCCAGGGGGACCGAGACCCAGTACTTC
>.|TRBJ1-1|.|TRBV4-3
CASSHGVPGYTEAFF
TGCGCCAGCAGCCATGGGGTTCCAGGATACACTGAAGCTTTCTTT
>.|TRBJ2-7|many|TRBV28
CASSLSRSEQYF
TGTGCCAGCAGTTTATCTCGGTCCGAGCAGTACTTC